The rows below give T cell receptor beta chains drawn from one sample of a study of beta chain features in type 1 diabetes. Profiling relied on immunoSEQ multiplex PCR, and the TCRdb table lists in-frame clones only, not all of them. The table shows a few hundred thousand clones, with approximately 15% occurring only once. Specimen: naive CD4+ T cells from blood. These receptor sequences come from a man younger than 30 with type 1 diabetes. Both conserved end residues are part of each CDR3. A D gene is named only where the DNA matches it firmly. Clone size is stated in some rows and not others, as once, few, many or a class when expanded.

J: TRBJ2-1; size: .; D: TRBD2; V: TRBV7-8; DNA: TGTGCCAGCAGACCCCCAGTCTGGAGCGGGGCTACCAATGAGCAGTTCTTC; CDR3: CASRPPVWSGATNEQFF
J: TRBJ1-2; size: .; D: TRBD1; V: TRBV28; DNA: TGTGCCAGCAGATCCAACGGACAGGGGGCGGTTGGCTACACCTTC; CDR3: CASRSNGQGAVGYTF
J: TRBJ1-2; size: .; D: TRBD1; V: TRBV29-1; DNA: TGCAGCGTTTGGGCAGGGGGATCCTATGGCTACACCTTC; CDR3: CSVWAGGSYGYTF
J: TRBJ1-5; size: .; D: TRBD1; V: TRBV20-1; DNA: TGCAGTGCTGGGGACAGCCAGCCCCAGCATTTT; CDR3: CSAGDSQPQHF
J: TRBJ2-4; size: .; D: .; V: TRBV18; DNA: TGTGCCAGCTCACCACCGGGGCAGGACAAAAACATTCAGTACTTC; CDR3: CASSPPGQDKNIQYF
J: TRBJ2-5; size: few; D: .; V: TRBV5-1; DNA: TGCGCCAGCAGCTTGGAACGGGACACAGGGATGGAGACCCAGTACTTC; CDR3: CASSLERDTGMETQYF
J: TRBJ1-1; size: few; D: .; V: TRBV11-2; DNA: TGTGCCAGCAGCCTCTCAACCGAGACTGAAGCTTTCTTT; CDR3: CASSLSTETEAFF
J: TRBJ1-5; size: .; D: TRBD1; V: TRBV7-2; DNA: TGTGCCAGCAGCTTCGGACAGGGCCCGAACCAGCCCCAGCATTTT; CDR3: CASSFGQGPNQPQHF
J: TRBJ1-2; size: few; D: .; V: TRBV27; DNA: TGTGCCAGCAGTTTACGGGGGACCCTCTATGGCTACACCTTC; CDR3: CASSLRGTLYGYTF
J: TRBJ2-7; size: few; D: .; V: TRBV7-6; DNA: TGTGCCAGCAGCCGACAGACCTCGACCTCCTACGAGCAGTACTTC; CDR3: CASSRQTSTSYEQYF
J: TRBJ2-3; size: few; D: .; V: TRBV30; DNA: TGTGCCTGGAGTGTAACCCTAAACACAGATACGCAGTATTTT; CDR3: CAWSVTLNTDTQYF
J: TRBJ2-7; size: .; D: .; V: TRBV19; DNA: TGTGCCAGTAGTATAGAGCCTAGCGTCACCTACGAGCAGTACTTC; CDR3: CASSIEPSVTYEQYF
J: TRBJ2-5; size: .; D: .; V: TRBV20-1; DNA: TGCAGTGCTATCCGGGTCCAGACCCAGTACTTC; CDR3: CSAIRVQTQYF
J: TRBJ2-1; size: few; D: TRBD1; V: TRBV7-9; DNA: TGTGCCAGCAGCCCCAGGACAGGGGGCCTCTCCAATGAGCAGTTCTTC; CDR3: CASSPRTGGLSNEQFF
J: TRBJ2-7; size: few; D: .; V: TRBV29-1; DNA: TGCAGCGTTGTTGGAGGAGCTGACCGTCGCCAGTACTTC; CDR3: CSVVGGADRRQYF
J: TRBJ2-5; size: few; D: .; V: TRBV9; DNA: TGTGCCAGCAGCCTAGGGCTACAGGGAAATGGAGAGACCCAGTACTTC; CDR3: CASSLGLQGNGETQYF
J: TRBJ2-7; size: .; D: TRBD1; V: TRBV28; DNA: TGTGCCAGCAGTTTAACGGCAGGGGGACAATACGAGCAGTACTTC; CDR3: CASSLTAGGQYEQYF
J: TRBJ2-3; size: .; D: TRBD2; V: TRBV7-2; DNA: TGTGCCAGCAGCTTAGTTAGCACTAGCGGAGGGAGAGATACGCAGTATTTT; CDR3: CASSLVSTSGGRDTQYF
J: TRBJ2-2; size: .; D: TRBD2; V: TRBV5-1; DNA: TGCGCCAGCCGAGACCTAGCGGGGGTCACCGGGGAGCTGTTTTTT; CDR3: CASRDLAGVTGELFF
J: TRBJ2-7; size: few; D: TRBD2; V: TRBV5-1; DNA: TGCGCCAGCAGCATGGGGACTAGCGGGACCTACGAGCAGTACTTC; CDR3: CASSMGTSGTYEQYF
J: TRBJ2-5; size: few; D: .; V: TRBV5-1; DNA: TGCGCCAGCAGCCCGCGGATACAAGAGACCCAGTACTTC; CDR3: CASSPRIQETQYF
J: TRBJ2-5; size: .; D: .; V: TRBV30; DNA: TGTGCCTGGAGTGGGAACAGCCAAGAGACCCAGTACTTC; CDR3: CAWSGNSQETQYF
J: TRBJ2-5; size: .; D: .; V: TRBV5-5; DNA: TGTGCCAGCAGCTTGGAATGGGTGCCGGGGACCCAGTACTTC; CDR3: CASSLEWVPGTQYF
J: TRBJ2-3; size: few; D: TRBD2; V: TRBV7-2; DNA: TGTGCCAGCAGCTTAGATCTAGCGGGAGTTACGCAGTATTTT; CDR3: CASSLDLAGVTQYF